Below are 16 T cell receptor beta chains sequenced from a single sample in a study of cytotoxic CD8 clonotypes in ibrutinib-treated CLL. Libraries were prepared by immunoSEQ multiplex PCR; TCRdb keeps only in-frame clonotypes and omits some of them. The sample lists some 58,000 clones; approximately 71% were seen once. Source: PBMCs, taken after 12 months of ibrutinib treatment. Every receptor here comes from a human donor with chronic lymphocytic leukemia.

The chain joins TRBV18 to TRBJ2-5; D possibly uses TRBD1 or TRBD2 (6 bases each). Germline V lookup: CDR1 KGHSH, CDR2 LQKENI. This CDR3 has 14 residues. Deletions cut 1 base from V and 4 bases from J, with 10 bases between. This CDR3 reads CASSPLGGSETQYF. As DNA, the CDR3 is TGTGCCAGCTCACCACTGGGGGGCTCAGAGACCCAGTACTTC.

This chain connects TRBV18 to TRBJ2-5; D possibly corresponds to TRBD2 (5 bases). Trimming removed 2 bases from V and 5 bases from J, with 12 bases in between. CDR1 is KGHSH and CDR2 is LQKENI in the germline V gene. The CDR3 contains 14 residues. The CDR3 region has the DNA TGTGCCAGCTCACCAAGCACCCGCGGGGAGACCCAGTACTTC. This gives the protein CASSPSTRGETQYF.

This chain uses TRBV7-9 with TRBJ2-1, with 7 nucleotides matching TRBD2. This CDR3 is built from 15 residues. Unmatched junction bases numbered 10, after V lost 5 bases and J lost 6 bases. Germline loops: CDR1 SEHNR, CDR2 FQNEAQ (reference sequence). CDR3 DNA: TGTGCCAGCAGCCCCCCCTTCAGGGAGGGCAATGAGCAGTTCTTC. Its translation: CASSPPFREGNEQFF. The variable domain in full, with the rest retrieved from reference TRBV7-9 and TRBJ2-1, is DTGVSQNPRHKITKRGQNVTFRCDPISEHNRLYWYRQTLGQGPEFLTYFQNEAQLEKSRLLSDRFSAERPKGSFSTLEIQRTEQGDSAMYLCASSPPFREGNEQFFGPGTRLTVL.

This clone was counted once. The chain has TRBV5-4 and TRBJ2-7; 7 bases are a match to TRBD1. This CDR3 contains 17 residues. Unmatched junction bases numbered 12, after V lost 2 bases and J lost 1 base. Germline values: CDR1 SGHNT, CDR2 YYREEE (reference sequence). DNA of the CDR3: TGTGCCAGCAGCTTTCGGTTCCCTGACAGGGTGTCCTACGAGCAGTACTTC. This translates into CASSFRFPDRVSYEQYF.

Only one count was recorded for this clone. J is TRBJ1-1 and V is TRBV7-9; tentative D call: TRBD1 (5 bases). Trimming left V 1 base short and J 0 bases short, with 12 bases between. CDR1 is SEHNR and CDR2 is FQNEAQ in the germline V gene (reference sequence). CDR3 size: 16 residues. CDR3 in amino acids: CASSLGQPVMNTEAFF. The CDR3 coding sequence is TGTGCCAGCAGCTTAGGACAGCCCGTCATGAACACTGAAGCTTTCTTT.

This chain links TRBV2 with TRBJ2-2; a weak D match, TRBD2 (5 bases). The V end was cut by 5 bases, the J end by 4 bases, with 17 bases between. This CDR3 region has 16 residues. Germline V gene sequence: CDR1 SNHLY, CDR2 FYNNEI. The CDR3 spells CASSRALVSGTGELFF. In DNA form, the CDR3 reads TGTGCCAGCAGTCGGGCCCTAGTAAGCGGCACCGGGGAGCTGTTTTTT. Looking up the rest from reference TRBV2 and TRBJ2-2 gives the full variable domain: EPEVTQTPSHQVTQMGQEVILRCVPISNHLYFYWYRQILGQKVEFLVSFYNNEISEKSEIFDDQFSVERPDGSNFTLKIRSTKLEDSAMYFCASSRALVSGTGELFFGEGSRLTVL.

The rearrangement joins TRBV28 to TRBJ2-5; 12 bases line up with TRBD2. The CDR3 spans 15 residues. CDR1 and CDR2 from the germline V gene are MDHEN and SYDVKM. The junction had 6 bases not matched to a gene; V was cut back by 6 bases and J by 4 bases. The CDR3 protein is CASRLTSGRRETQYF. CDR3 bases: TGTGCCAGCAGATTGACTAGCGGGAGACGAGAGACCCAGTACTTC.

This chain joins TRBV5-1 and TRBJ1-2; 8 nucleotides agree with TRBD1. Germline CDR1 reads SGHRS; CDR2 reads YFSETQ. The CDR3 covers 15 residues. After removal of 4 bases from V and 2 bases from J, the junction contained 7 bases not matched to a gene. As DNA, the CDR3 is TGCGCCAGCAGCCTACAGGGGGTCCTAAACTATGGCTACACCTTC. Translated, it gives CASSLQGVLNYGYTF.

Notes on this clone: Distinct nucleotide sequences in the sample also encode this CDR3. The chain has TRBV7-6 and TRBJ2-5, with D perhaps TRBD1 or TRBD2 (7 bases each). Trimming left V 1 base short and J 4 bases short, with 13 bases between. The CDR3 runs to 15 residues. Germline assignment: CDR1 SGHVS and CDR2 FNYEAQ. The CDR3 DNA reads as TGTGCCAGCAGCTTAGAACCCAGGGGGGGAGAGACCCAGTACTTC. It translates to CASSLEPRGGETQYF.

Worth noting for this clone: Relative to the germline gene, one junction end is altered; a read error may explain this. J is TRBJ2-1 and V is TRBV20-1, with D possibly TRBD2 on 6 matching bases. There are 11 residues in the CDR3. Germline assignment: CDR1 DFQATT and CDR2 SNEGSKA (reference sequence). CDR3 bases: TGCAGTGCTAGACTAGCGCCCGCTTTGGTCTTC. Translated, it gives CSARLAPALVF.

This clone was counted only a few times. J is TRBJ1-2 and V is TRBV5-1, with D unresolved. V dropped 2 bases and J dropped 3 bases, with 8 bases sitting between them. The germline gives CDR1 SGHRS, CDR2 YFSETQ. The CDR3 sequence is 13 residues long. Written as DNA, the CDR3 is TGCGCCAGCAGCTTAAACAGTGACTATGGCTACACCTTC. Translating gives CASSLNSDYGYTF. The full variable domain, in which reference TRBV5-1 and TRBJ1-2 provide the parts outside the CDR3, is KAGVTQTPRYLIKTRGQQVTLSCSPISGHRSVSWYQQTPGQGLQFLFEYFSETQRNKGNFPGRFSGRQFSNSRSEMNVSTLELGDSALYLCASSLNSDYGYTFGSGTRLTVV.

The chain combines TRBV11-2 with TRBJ1-1; TRBD1 matches at 7 bases. From germline, CDR1 is SGHAT and CDR2 FQNNGV. Germline trimming cut 6 bases from V and 0 bases from J; bases unmatched to any gene: 7. This CDR3 contains 15 residues. The DNA for the CDR3 is TGTGCCAGCAGTTTCGTGGGACAGCTGAACACTGAAGCTTTCTTT. Encoded protein: CASSFVGQLNTEAFF.

This clone was recorded at least ten times. J is TRBJ1-1 and V is TRBV5-1, with D tentatively TRBD1 (5 bases). CDR3 length equals 15 residues. V lost 2 bases and J 1 base, leaving 12 bases between the germline ends. Looked up from germline, CDR1 is SGHRS and CDR2 is YFSETQ. The CDR3 nucleotides are TGCGCCAGCAGCTTAGGAGGGGAGTCGAACACTGAAGCTTTCTTT. Its translation is CASSLGGESNTEAFF.

J is TRBJ2-7 and V is TRBV2, with 10 bases fitting TRBD1. The V segment lost 4 bases and the J segment 4 bases; nucleotides outside the gene matches: 7. The CDR3 consists of 15 residues. Germline assignment: CDR1 SNHLY and CDR2 FYNNEI. The CDR3 loop reads CASSARDRGSYEQYF. The CDR3 nucleotides read TGTGCCAGCAGTGCCCGGGACAGGGGTTCTTACGAGCAGTACTTC.

This sequence joins TRBV28 and TRBJ1-2; 10 bases agree with TRBD1. Germline V gene sequence: CDR1 MDHEN, CDR2 SYDVKM. The CDR3 sequence is 14 residues long. V lost 7 bases and J lost 5; bases outside the gene matches: 7. For the CDR3, the DNA is TGTGCCAGCACTGGACAGGGGGGAATTTATGGCTACACCTTC. Residues: CASTGQGGIYGYTF.

This clone was recorded at least ten times. The chain has TRBV5-1 and TRBJ1-1; D gene ambiguous. Germline V gene data show CDR1 as SGHRS and CDR2 as YFSETQ. V was shortened by 2 bases and J by 2 bases, with 10 bases between the two germline ends. There are 14 residues in the CDR3. The CDR3 region is CASSLEGYNTEAFF. The DNA of the CDR3 is TGCGCCAGCAGCTTAGAGGGATATAACACTGAAGCTTTCTTT.